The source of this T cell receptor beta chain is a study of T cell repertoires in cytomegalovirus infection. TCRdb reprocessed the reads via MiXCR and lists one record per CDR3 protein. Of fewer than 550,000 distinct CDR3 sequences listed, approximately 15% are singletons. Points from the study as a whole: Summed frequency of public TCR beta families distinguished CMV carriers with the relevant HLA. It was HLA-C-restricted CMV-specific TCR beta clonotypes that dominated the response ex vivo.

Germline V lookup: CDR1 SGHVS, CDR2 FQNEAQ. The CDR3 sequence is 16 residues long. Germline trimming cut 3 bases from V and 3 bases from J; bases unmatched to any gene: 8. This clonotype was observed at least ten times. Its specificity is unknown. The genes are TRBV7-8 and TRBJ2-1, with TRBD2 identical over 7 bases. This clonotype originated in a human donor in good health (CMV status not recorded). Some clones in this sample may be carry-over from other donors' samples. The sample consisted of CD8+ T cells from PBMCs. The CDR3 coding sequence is TGTGCCAGCAGCTTGGGCCGGGGGGTTGTCTACAATGAGCAGTTCTTC. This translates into CASSLGRGVVYNEQFF.